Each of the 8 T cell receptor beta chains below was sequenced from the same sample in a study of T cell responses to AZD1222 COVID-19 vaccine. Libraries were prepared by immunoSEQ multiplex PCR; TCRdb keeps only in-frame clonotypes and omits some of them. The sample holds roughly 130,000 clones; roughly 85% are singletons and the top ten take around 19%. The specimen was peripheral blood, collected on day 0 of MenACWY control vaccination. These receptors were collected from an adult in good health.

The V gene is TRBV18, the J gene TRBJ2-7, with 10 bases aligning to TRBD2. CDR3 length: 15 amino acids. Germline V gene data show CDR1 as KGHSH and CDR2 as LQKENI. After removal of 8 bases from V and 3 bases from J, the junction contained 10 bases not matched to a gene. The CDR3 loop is CASRGLAGEYYEQYF. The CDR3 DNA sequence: TGTGCCAGCCGGGGTCTAGCGGGAGAGTACTACGAGCAGTACTTC.

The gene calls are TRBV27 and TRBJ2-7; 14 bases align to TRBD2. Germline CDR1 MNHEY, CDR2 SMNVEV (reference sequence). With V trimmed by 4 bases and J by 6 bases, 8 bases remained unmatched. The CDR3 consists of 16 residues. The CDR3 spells CASSSIGTSGSSEQYF. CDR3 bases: TGTGCCAGCAGTTCCATAGGGACTAGCGGGAGCAGCGAGCAGTACTTC.

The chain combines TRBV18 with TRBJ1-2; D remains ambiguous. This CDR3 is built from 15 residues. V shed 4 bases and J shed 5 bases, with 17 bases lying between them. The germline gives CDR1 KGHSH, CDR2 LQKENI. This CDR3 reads CASSLMDSVGYGYTF. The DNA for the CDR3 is TGTGCCAGCTCACTGATGGACTCGGTGGGGTATGGCTACACCTTC.

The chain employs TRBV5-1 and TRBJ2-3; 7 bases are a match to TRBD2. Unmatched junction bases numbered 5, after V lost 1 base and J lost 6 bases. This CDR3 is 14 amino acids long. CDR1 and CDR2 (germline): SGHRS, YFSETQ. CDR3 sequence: CASSLIRGGDTQYF. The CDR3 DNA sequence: TGCGCCAGCAGCTTGATTAGGGGAGGGGATACGCAGTATTTT.

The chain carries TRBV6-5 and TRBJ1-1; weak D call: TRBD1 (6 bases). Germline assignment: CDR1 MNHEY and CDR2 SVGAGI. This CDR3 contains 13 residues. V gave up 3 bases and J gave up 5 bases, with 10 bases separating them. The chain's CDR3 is CASSYGQRTEAFF. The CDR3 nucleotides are TGTGCCAGCAGTTATGGACAGAGGACTGAAGCTTTCTTT.

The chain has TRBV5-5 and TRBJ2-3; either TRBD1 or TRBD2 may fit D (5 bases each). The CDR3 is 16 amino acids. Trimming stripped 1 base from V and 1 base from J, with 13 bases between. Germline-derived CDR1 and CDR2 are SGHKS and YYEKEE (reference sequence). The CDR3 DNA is TGTGCCAGCAGCTTGACGAGGGGTGGGCGCACAGATACGCAGTATTTT. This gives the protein CASSLTRGGRTDTQYF. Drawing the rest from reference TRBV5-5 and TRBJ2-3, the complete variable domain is DAGVTQSPTHLIKTRGQQVTLRCSPISGHKSVSWYQQVLGQGPQFIFQYYEKEERGRGNFPDRFSARQFPNYSSELNVNALLLGDSALYLCASSLTRGGRTDTQYFGPGTRLTVL.

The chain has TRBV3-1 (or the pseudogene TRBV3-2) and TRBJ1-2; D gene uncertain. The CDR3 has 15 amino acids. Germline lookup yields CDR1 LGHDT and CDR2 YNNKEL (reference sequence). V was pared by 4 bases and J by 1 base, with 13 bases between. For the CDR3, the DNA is TGTGCCAGCAGCCCCTTCCCAACAAATAACTATGGCTACACCTTC. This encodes CASSPFPTNNYGYTF.

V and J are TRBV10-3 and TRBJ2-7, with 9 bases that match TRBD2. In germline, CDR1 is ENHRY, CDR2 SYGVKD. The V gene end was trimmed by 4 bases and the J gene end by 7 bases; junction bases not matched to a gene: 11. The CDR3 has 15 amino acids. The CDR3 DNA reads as TGTGCCATCAGTGTCCCGGGACTAGCCTCGAAGGAGCAGTACTTC. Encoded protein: CAISVPGLASKEQYF.